This T cell receptor beta chain was found in a study of blood T cell repertoires in COVID-19. Clones were read by immunoSEQ multiplex PCR, and TCRdb kept only the in-frame ones, dropping some. The sample carries fewer than 90,000 clones, roughly 87% recorded once. The CDR3 is 15 amino acids. Looked up from germline, CDR1 is MDHEN and CDR2 is SYDVKM. J was trimmed by 7 bases and V by 4 bases; bases with no gene match: 12. The receptor was derived from a man in his fifties with acute or convalescent COVID-19. V gene TRBV28 combines with J gene TRBJ2-5; 7 nucleotides agree with TRBD2. The sequencing sample was made of peripheral blood. The CDR3 reads CASSSSQPTGGTQYF. As DNA, the CDR3 is TGTGCCAGCAGTTCCTCCCAACCCACGGGAGGGACCCAGTACTTC.